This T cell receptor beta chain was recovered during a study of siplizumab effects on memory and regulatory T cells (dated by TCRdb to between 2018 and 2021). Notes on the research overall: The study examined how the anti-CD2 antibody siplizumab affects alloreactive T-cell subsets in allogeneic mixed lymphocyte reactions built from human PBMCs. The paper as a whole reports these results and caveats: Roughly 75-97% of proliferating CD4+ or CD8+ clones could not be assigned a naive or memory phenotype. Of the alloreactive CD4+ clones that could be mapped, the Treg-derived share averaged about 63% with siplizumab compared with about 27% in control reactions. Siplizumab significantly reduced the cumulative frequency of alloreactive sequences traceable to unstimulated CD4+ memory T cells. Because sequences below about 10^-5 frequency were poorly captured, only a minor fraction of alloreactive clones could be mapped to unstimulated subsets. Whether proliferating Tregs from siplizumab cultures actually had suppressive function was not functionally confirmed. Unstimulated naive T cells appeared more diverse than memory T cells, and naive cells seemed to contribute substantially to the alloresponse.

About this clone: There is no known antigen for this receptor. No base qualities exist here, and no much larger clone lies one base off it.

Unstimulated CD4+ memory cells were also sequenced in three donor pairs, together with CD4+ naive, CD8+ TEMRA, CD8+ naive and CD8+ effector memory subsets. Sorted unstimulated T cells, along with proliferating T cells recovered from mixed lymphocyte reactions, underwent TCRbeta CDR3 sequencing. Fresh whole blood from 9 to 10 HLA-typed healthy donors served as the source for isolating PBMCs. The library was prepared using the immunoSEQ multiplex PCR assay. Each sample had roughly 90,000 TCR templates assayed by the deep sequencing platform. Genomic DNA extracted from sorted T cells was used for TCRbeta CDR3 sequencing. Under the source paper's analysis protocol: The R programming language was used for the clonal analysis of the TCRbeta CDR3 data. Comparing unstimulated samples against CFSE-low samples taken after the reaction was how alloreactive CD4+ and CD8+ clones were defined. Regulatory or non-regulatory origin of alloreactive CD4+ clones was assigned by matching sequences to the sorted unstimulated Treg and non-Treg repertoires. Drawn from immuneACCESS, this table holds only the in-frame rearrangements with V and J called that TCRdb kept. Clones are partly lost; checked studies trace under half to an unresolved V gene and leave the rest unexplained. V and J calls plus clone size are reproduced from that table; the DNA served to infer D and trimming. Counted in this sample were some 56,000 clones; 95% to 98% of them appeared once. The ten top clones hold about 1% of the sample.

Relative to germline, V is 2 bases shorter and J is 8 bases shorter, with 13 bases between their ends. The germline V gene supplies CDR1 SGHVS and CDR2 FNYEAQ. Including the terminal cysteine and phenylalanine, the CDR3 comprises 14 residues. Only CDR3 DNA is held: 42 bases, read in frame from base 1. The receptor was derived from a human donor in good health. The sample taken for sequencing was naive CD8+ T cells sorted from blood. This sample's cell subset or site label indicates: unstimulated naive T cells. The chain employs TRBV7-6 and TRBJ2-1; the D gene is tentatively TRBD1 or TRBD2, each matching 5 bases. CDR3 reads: CASSLLERGHEQFF. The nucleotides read TGTGCCAGCAGCTTATTGGAGAGGGGCCATGAGCAGTTCTTC.